This passage covers 23 T cell receptor beta chains from one sample sequenced in a study of STAT5B mutations in CD4+ large granular lymphocyte leukemia. Measured with immunoSEQ multiplex PCR; TCRdb has only the in-frame clones, and not every one. This table has just over 40,000 clones, about four fifths appearing once. Sequenced: CD4+ T cells from blood buffy coats. These receptors were collected from a human donor in good health.

This clone was found a few times. The chain employs TRBV9 and TRBJ2-7; 8 bases map to TRBD2. The CDR3 totals 15 residues. Germline V gene sequence: CDR1 SGDLS, CDR2 YYNGEE. With V trimmed by 3 bases and J by 5 bases, 10 bases remained unmatched. The DNA of the CDR3 is TGTGCCAGCAGCGCCAGACTAGCGTCACTCGACGAGCAGTACTTC. Residues: CASSARLASLDEQYF.

The chain uses TRBV6-1 and TRBJ2-1; no clear D gene. V dropped 4 bases and J dropped 1 base, with 11 bases sitting between them. The CDR3 has 15 amino acids. CDR1 and CDR2 (germline): MNHNS, SASEGT. The CDR3: CASSASLLSYNEQFF. The CDR3 DNA follows: TGTGCCAGCAGTGCTTCCCTCTTATCCTACAATGAGCAGTTCTTC.

This clone has a single count. The chain couples TRBV19 to TRBJ1-2; D is unclear. Germline V CDR1 and CDR2: LNHDA, SQIVND (reference sequence). The CDR3 runs 11 residues. The germline V and J ends were trimmed by 6 bases and 1 base, with 3 bases remaining between them. In DNA form, the CDR3 reads TGTGCCAGTAGAAATAACTATGGCTACACCTTC. Translating it yields CASRNNYGYTF.

The chain links TRBV5-5 to TRBJ2-5; 10 bases match TRBD2. The germline gives CDR1 SGHKS, CDR2 YYEKEE (reference sequence). The CDR3 totals 15 residues. Trimming at V came to 5 bases and at J to 5 bases, leaving 9 bases not matched to a gene. CDR3: CASSERGGFRETQYF. For the CDR3, the DNA is TGTGCCAGCAGTGAGCGGGGGGGCTTTAGGGAGACCCAGTACTTC.

The chain has TRBV14 and TRBJ1-3; D not certain. The CDR3 is 17 amino acids. From germline, CDR1 is SGHDN and CDR2 FVKESK. Trimming pared 4 bases from V and 4 bases from J, leaving 20 bases between. The CDR3: CASSLSSGRSLGNTIYF. CDR3 in DNA: TGTGCCAGCAGCCTTTCATCCGGGAGAAGTTTGGGAAACACCATATATTTT.

CDR3 nucleotides: TGTGCCAGCAGCTTAGGTGCTAGCGGGAGGGTTGAGCAGTACTTC. The encoded protein is CASSLGASGRVEQYF. J is TRBJ2-7 and V is TRBV7-2, with TRBD2 identical over 12 bases. This CDR3 spans 15 amino acids. V shed 1 base and J 7 bases; nucleotides not matched to a gene: 5. In germline, CDR1 is SGHTA, CDR2 FQGNSA.

The chain joins TRBV5-1 to TRBJ2-1, with a weak D call TRBD2 (8 bases). The V gene lost 3 bases and the J gene lost 8 bases, with 18 bases spanning the gap. This CDR3 is built from 15 residues. Germline CDR1 reads SGHRS; CDR2 reads YFSETQ. The CDR3 loop is CASSWGQSGGDEQFF. The CDR3 coding sequence is TGCGCCAGCAGCTGGGGACAGTCGGGGGGGGATGAGCAGTTCTTC.

The gene calls are TRBV30 and TRBJ1-3, with 8 bases fitting TRBD1. The CDR3 runs 13 residues. J was trimmed by 4 bases and V by 5 bases; bases with no gene match: 4. Per germline, CDR1 GTSNPN and CDR2 SVGIG (reference sequence). CDR3 DNA sequence: TGTGCCTGGTCTCAGGGGGCGGGAAACACCATATATTTT. It yields the protein CAWSQGAGNTIYF.

The chain links TRBV30 to TRBJ1-4, with 8 bases that match TRBD1. CDR3 length equals 15 residues. V shed 0 bases, J shed 1 base, and the junction held 1 base outside the gene matches. Germline V gene lookup returns CDR1 GTSNPN and CDR2 SVGIG (reference sequence). The CDR3 spells CAWSVQGGTNEKLFF. As DNA, the CDR3 is TGTGCCTGGAGTGTACAGGGGGGAACTAATGAAAAACTGTTTTTT. The variable domain in full, completed from reference TRBV30 and TRBJ1-4, reads SQTIHQWPATLVQPVGSPLSLECTVEGTSNPNLYWYRQAAGRGLQLLFYSVGIGQISSEVPQNLSASRPQDRQFILSSKKLLLSDSGFYLCAWSVQGGTNEKLFFGSGTQLSVL.

This chain links TRBV6-6 with TRBJ2-3, with a weak D call TRBD2 (5 bases). This CDR3 region has 15 residues. V was pared by 7 bases and J by 3 bases, with 17 bases between. The germline CDR1 and CDR2 sequences are MNHNY and SVGAGI (reference sequence). CDR3 DNA: TGTGCCAGCACCCAAGGACTTTTGAGGACAGATACGCAGTATTTT. Amino acids: CASTQGLLRTDTQYF.

J is TRBJ1-2 and V is TRBV18; no definite D call. CDR1 and CDR2 from the germline V gene are KGHSH and LQKENI. The ends were cut back, 5 bases at V and 7 bases at J, with 8 bases in the middle. The CDR3 covers 11 residues. The CDR3 loop reads CASSSDIGYTF. DNA for the CDR3: TGTGCCAGCTCATCTGACATTGGCTACACCTTC.

The gene calls are TRBV30 and TRBJ1-2; TRBD1 aligns across 7 bases. Germline CDR1 reads GTSNPN; CDR2 reads SVGIG (reference sequence). CDR3 length: 14 amino acids. With V trimmed by 3 bases and J by 0 bases, 4 bases remained unmatched. This CDR3 reads CAWRHRGPNYGYTF. The CDR3 nucleotides are TGTGCCTGGAGACACAGGGGACCTAACTATGGCTACACCTTC.

The rearrangement joins TRBV6-5 to TRBJ2-1; 7 positions match TRBD2. Unmatched junction bases numbered 7, after V lost 7 bases and J lost 7 bases. There are 13 residues in the CDR3. The germline V gene has CDR1 MNHEY and CDR2 SVGAGI. The DNA for the CDR3 is TGTGCCAGCACCATTAACGGGGGGAATGAGCAGTTCTTC. Amino acids: CASTINGGNEQFF.

The genes are TRBV7-9 and TRBJ1-1; 12 positions agree with TRBD1. CDR1 SEHNR and CDR2 FQNEAQ come from the germline V gene (reference sequence). The CDR3 contains 16 residues. Trimming removed 6 bases from V and 5 bases from J; junction bases left unmatched: 10. CDR3 nucleotide sequence: TGTGCCAGCAGGAGCCGGGACAGGGGGCTTAGGACTGAAGCTTTCTTT. This codes for CASRSRDRGLRTEAFF.

The chain uses TRBV5-1 and TRBJ2-3, with 8 positions matching TRBD2. V was clipped by 1 base and J by 6 bases; unmatched bases: 7. Looked up from germline, CDR1 is SGHRS and CDR2 is YFSETQ. This CDR3 has 15 residues. Written as DNA, the CDR3 is TGCGCCAGCAGCTTGAATAGCGGGGTATATGATACGCAGTATTTT. It specifies CASSLNSGVYDTQYF.

This chain joins TRBV29-1 and TRBJ2-1; unclear D gene. The length of the CDR3 is 14 residues. CDR1 is SQVTM, CDR2 ANQGSEA, per germline. V was trimmed by 3 bases and J by 0 bases, leaving 9 bases between them. The CDR3 nucleotides are TGCAGCGTTGAGGGCCGAAGCTCCTACAATGAGCAGTTCTTC. It encodes CSVEGRSSYNEQFF.

This clone was observed once. This chain joins TRBV16 and TRBJ2-7, with D maybe TRBD1 (6 bases). Per the germline V gene, CDR1 is KGHSY and CDR2 is FQNENV. The length of the CDR3 is 16 residues. Trimming took 3 bases from V and 7 from J, leaving 22 bases between them. In DNA form, the CDR3 reads TGTGCCAGCAGCCATTCTCACCCTCTGACAGGAGATGAGCAGTACTTC. Translated: CASSHSHPLTGDEQYF.

The chain joins TRBV2 to TRBJ2-1; possible D gene TRBD1, 6 bases. The ends were cut back, 10 bases at V and 14 bases at J, with 18 bases in the middle. The CDR3 contains 11 residues. CDR1 is SNHLY and CDR2 is FYNNEI in the germline V gene. CDR3 nucleotide sequence: TGTGCCACCGGTTCGGGACAAGTGGAGTTCTTC. It yields the protein CATGSGQVEFF.

This chain uses TRBV12-5 with TRBJ2-3; D not certain. In germline, CDR1 is LGHNT, CDR2 FRNRAP. This CDR3 is built from 15 residues. The V end was cut by 5 bases, the J end by 5 bases, with 17 bases between. CDR3 protein: CASGPPVSLVDTQYF. As DNA, the CDR3 is TGTGCTAGTGGTCCCCCGGTTTCCTTGGTAGATACGCAGTATTTT.

This chain links TRBV30 with TRBJ1-5; D not resolved. Germline loops: CDR1 GTSNPN, CDR2 SVGIG (reference sequence). V lost 1 base to trimming and J lost 7 bases, with 11 bases between them. CDR3 length: 13 residues. The CDR3 nucleotides read TGTGCCTGGAGTGGACCGGGTGGACAGCCCCAGCATTTT. Protein sequence: CAWSGPGGQPQHF.

This clone was found a few times. The rearrangement joins TRBV7-9 to TRBJ1-6, with D unclear. This CDR3 spans 11 amino acids. V lost 5 bases to trimming and J lost 14 bases, with 10 bases between them. Germline lookup yields CDR1 SEHNR and CDR2 FQNEAQ (reference sequence). CDR3 amino acids: CASSPGPALHF. The CDR3 nucleotides read TGTGCCAGCAGCCCCGGGCCGGCCCTCCACTTT.

The chain has TRBV4-3 and TRBJ1-2, with 8 bases fitting TRBD1. This CDR3 spans 15 amino acids. J was trimmed by 5 bases and V by 1 base; bases with no gene match: 6. Germline V gene lookup returns CDR1 LGHNA and CDR2 YSLEER. CDR3 sequence: CASSQAPGGMYGYTF. CDR3 in DNA: TGCGCCAGCAGCCAAGCTCCAGGGGGCATGTATGGCTACACCTTC.

This rearrangement joins TRBV9 to TRBJ1-2, with D uncertain. The length of the CDR3 is 13 residues. CDR1 and CDR2 from the germline V gene are SGDLS and YYNGEE. V lost 4 bases to trimming and J lost 4 bases, with 11 bases between them. In DNA form, the CDR3 reads TGTGCCAGCAGCTCAGAGGGCCCCTATGGCTACACCTTC. Translated: CASSSEGPYGYTF.